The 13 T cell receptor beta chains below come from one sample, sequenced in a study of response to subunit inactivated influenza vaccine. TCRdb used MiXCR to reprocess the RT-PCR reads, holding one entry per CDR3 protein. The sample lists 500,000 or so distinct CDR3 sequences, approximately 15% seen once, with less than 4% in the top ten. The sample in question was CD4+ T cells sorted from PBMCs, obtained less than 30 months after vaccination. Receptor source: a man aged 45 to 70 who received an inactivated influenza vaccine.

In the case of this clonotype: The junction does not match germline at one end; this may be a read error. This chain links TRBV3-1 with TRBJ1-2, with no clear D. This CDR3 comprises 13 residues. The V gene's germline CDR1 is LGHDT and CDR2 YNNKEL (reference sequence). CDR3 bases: TGTGCCAGCAGCCAAGGCCCACGGGTCGGCTATACCTTC. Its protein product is CASSQGPRVGYTF.

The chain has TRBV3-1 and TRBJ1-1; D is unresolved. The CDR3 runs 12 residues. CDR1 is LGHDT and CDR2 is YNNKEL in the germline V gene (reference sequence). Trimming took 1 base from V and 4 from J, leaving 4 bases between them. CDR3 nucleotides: TGTGCCAGCAGCCAAGTTCCCACTGAAGCTTTCTTT. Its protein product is CASSQVPTEAFF.

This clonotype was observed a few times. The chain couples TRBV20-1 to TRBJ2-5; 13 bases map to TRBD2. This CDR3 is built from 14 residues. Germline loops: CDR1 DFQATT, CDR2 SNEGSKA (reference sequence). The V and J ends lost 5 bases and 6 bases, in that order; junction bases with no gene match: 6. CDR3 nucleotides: TGCAGTGCTCGAGGACTAGCGGGGGCGCAGACCCAGTACTTC. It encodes CSARGLAGAQTQYF.

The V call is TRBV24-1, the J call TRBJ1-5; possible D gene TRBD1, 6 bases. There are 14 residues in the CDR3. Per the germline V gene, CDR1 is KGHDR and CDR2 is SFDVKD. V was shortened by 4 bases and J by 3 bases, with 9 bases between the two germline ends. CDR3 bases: TGTGCCACCAGTGAGCAGGGGCCCAATCAGCCCCAGCATTTT. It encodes CATSEQGPNQPQHF.

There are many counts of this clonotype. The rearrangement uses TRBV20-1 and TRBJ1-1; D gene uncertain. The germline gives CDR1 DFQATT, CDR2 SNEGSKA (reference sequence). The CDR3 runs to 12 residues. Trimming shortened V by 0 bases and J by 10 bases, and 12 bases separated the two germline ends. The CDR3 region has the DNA TGCAGTGCTAGAGACGTAATTGAAGGAGCTTTCTTT. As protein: CSARDVIEGAFF.

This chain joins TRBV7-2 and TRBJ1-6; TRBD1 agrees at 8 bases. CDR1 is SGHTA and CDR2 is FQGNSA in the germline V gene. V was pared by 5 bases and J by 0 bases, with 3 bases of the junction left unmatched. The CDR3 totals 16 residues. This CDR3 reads CASSRTGGSYNSPLHF. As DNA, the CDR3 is TGTGCCAGCAGCAGAACAGGGGGCTCCTATAATTCACCCCTCCACTTT. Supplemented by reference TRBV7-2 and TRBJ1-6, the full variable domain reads GAGVSQSPSNKVTEKGKDVELRCDPISGHTALYWYRQSLGQGLEFLIYFQGNSAPDKSGLPSDRFSAERTGGSVSTLTIQRTQQEDSAVYLCASSRTGGSYNSPLHFGNGTRLTVT.

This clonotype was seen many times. The CDR3 reads CASRGTWGINEQFF. The CDR3 DNA reads TGTGCCAGCAGGGGGACCTGGGGTATCAATGAGCAGTTCTTC. The chain is built from TRBV6-2 or TRBV6-3 and TRBJ2-1; D might be TRBD1 or TRBD2, each matching 5 bases. In germline, CDR1 is MNHEY, CDR2 SVGEGT. This CDR3 region has 14 residues. V dropped 6 bases and J dropped 6 bases, with 15 bases sitting between them.

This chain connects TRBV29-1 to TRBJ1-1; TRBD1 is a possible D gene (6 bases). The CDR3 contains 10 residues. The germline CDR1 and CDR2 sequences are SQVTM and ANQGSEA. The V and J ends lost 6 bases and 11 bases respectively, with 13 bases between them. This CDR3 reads CSVADRKAFF. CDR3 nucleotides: TGCAGCGTCGCTGACAGGAAGGCTTTCTTT.

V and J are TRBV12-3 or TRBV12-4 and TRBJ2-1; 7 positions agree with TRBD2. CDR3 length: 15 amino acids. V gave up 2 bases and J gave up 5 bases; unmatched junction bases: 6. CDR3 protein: CASSLRRELHNEQFF. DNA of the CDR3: TGTGCCAGCAGTTTACGGCGGGAGCTTCACAATGAGCAGTTCTTC.

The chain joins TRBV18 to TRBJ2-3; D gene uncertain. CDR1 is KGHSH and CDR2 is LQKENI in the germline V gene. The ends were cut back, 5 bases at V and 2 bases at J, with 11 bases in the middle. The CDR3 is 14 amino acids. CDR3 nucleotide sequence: TGTGCCAGCTCATCGGCAGATTTCACAGATACGCAGTATTTT. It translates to CASSSADFTDTQYF.

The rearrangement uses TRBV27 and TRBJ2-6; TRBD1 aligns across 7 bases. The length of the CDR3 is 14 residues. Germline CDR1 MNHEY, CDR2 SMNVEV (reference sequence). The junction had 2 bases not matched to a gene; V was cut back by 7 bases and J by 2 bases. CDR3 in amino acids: CASNQGAGANVLTF. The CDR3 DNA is TGTGCCAGCAATCAGGGGGCTGGGGCCAACGTCCTGACTTTC. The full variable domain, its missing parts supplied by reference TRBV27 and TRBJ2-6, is EAQVTQNPRYLITVTGKKLTVTCSQNMNHEYMSWYRQDPGLGLRQIYYSMNVEVTDKGDVPEGYKVSRKEKRNFPLILESPSPNQTSLYFCASNQGAGANVLTFGAGSRLTVL.

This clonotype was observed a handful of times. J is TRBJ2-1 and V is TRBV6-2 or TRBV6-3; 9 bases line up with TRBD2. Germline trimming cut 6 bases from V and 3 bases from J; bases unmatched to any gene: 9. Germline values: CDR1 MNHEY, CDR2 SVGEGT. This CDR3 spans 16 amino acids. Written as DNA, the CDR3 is TGTGCCAGCAGGCCCCGACTAGCGGCCATCTACAATGAGCAGTTCTTC. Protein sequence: CASRPRLAAIYNEQFF.

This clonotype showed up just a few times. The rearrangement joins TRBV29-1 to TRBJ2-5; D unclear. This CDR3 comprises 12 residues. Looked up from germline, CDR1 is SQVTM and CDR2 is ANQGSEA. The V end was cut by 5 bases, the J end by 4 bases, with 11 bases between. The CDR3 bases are TGCAGCGTTCTGGACGGTACAGAGACCCAGTACTTC. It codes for CSVLDGTETQYF.